This T cell receptor (beta chain) emerged from a study of shared T cell receptors in the human thymus. Here immunoSEQ multiplex PCR was the method, and the copy in TCRdb shows in-frame clones only, minus some. The top ten clones hold around 0.019% of a sample with roughly 410,000 clones, 95% of them seen once. This CDR3 has 15 residues. The V gene's germline CDR1 is WNHNN and CDR2 SYGVQD (reference sequence). The ends were cut back, 3 bases at V and 0 bases at J, with 12 bases in the middle. The rearrangement uses TRBV10-1 and TRBJ2-7; D not certain. Specimen: thymocytes. The sequence came from a human donor. For the CDR3, the DNA is TGCGCCAGCAGTGAAGTTTCTGGACCCTCCTACGAGCAGTACTTC. It is translated as CASSEVSGPSYEQYF.